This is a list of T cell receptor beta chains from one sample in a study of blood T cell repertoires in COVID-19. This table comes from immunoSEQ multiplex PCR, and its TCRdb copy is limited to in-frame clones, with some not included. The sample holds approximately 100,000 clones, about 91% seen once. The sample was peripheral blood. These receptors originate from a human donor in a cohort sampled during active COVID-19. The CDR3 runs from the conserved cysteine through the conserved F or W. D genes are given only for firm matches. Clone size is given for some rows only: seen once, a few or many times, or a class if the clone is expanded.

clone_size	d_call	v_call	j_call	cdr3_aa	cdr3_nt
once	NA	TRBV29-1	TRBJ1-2	CSSTEDYGYTF	TGCAGCTCCACAGAAGACTATGGCTACACCTTC
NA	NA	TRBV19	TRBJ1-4	CASRAGTNEKLFF	TGTGCCAGTAGGGCAGGCACGAATGAAAAACTGTTTTTT
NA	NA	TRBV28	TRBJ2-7	CASSFRDTSYEQYF	TGTGCCAGCAGTTTCCGGGACACTTCCTACGAGCAGTACTTC
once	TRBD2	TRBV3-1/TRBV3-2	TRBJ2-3	CASSPRTSGPLLDTQYF	TGTGCCAGCAGCCCCCGGACTAGCGGACCCCTCCTCGATACGCAGTATTTT
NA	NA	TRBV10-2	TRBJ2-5	CASSRFLGGSQETQYF	TGCGCCAGCAGTCGCTTTTTAGGCGGTTCCCAGGAGACCCAGTACTTC
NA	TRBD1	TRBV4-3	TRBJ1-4	CASSQGQGAIQEKLFF	TGCGCCAGCAGCCAGGGACAGGGGGCAATACAGGAAAAACTGTTTTTT
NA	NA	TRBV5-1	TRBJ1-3	CASSLDSGNTIYF	TGCGCCAGCAGCTTGGACAGTGGAAACACCATATATTTT
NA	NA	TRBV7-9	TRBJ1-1	CASTGEGGVTEAFF	TGTGCCAGCACCGGCGAGGGTGGGGTCACTGAAGCTTTCTTT
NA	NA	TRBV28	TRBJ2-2	CASSSTAGTPTGELFF	TGTGCCAGCAGTTCAACAGCCGGGACACCCACCGGGGAGCTGTTTTTT
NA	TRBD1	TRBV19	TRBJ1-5	CASSMDRGSNQPQHF	TGTGCCAGTAGTATGGACAGGGGAAGCAATCAGCCCCAGCATTTT
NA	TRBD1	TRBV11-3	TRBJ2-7	CASSPGTGIFHEQYF	TGTGCCAGCAGCCCAGGGACAGGGATTTTCCACGAGCAGTACTTC
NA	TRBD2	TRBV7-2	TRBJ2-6	CASRAGLISGANVLTF	TGTGCCAGCAGAGCGGGGCTGATCTCTGGGGCCAACGTCCTGACTTTC
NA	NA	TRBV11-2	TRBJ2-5	CASSFTEYQETQYF	TGTGCCAGCAGCTTTACTGAGTACCAAGAGACCCAGTACTTC
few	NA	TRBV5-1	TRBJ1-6	CASSLSVSNSPLHF	TGCGCCAGCAGCTTGTCGGTTTCCAATTCACCCCTCCACTTT
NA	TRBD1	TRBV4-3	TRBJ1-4	CASSQDWTGSSELFF	TGCGCCAGCAGCCAAGATTGGACAGGGAGTAGTGAACTGTTTTTT
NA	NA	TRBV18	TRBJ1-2	CASSPGEGYTF	TGTGCCAGCTCACCCGGTGAGGGCTACACCTTC
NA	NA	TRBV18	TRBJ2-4	CASSPAAPSAQNIQYF	TGTGCCAGCTCCCCTGCGGCACCCTCAGCTCAAAACATTCAGTACTTC
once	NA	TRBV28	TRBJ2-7	CASSFAGYYEQYF	TGTGCCAGCAGTTTCGCAGGGTACTACGAGCAGTACTTC
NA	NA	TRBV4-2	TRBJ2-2	CASSQGTFIGQGNTGELFF	TGTGCCAGCAGCCAAGGTACCTTCATAGGGCAGGGAAACACCGGGGAGCTGTTTTTT
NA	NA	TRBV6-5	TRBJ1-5	CASRTRDPNQPQHF	TGTGCCAGCAGGACTCGGGATCCCAATCAGCCCCAGCATTTT
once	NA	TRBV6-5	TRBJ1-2	CASSYGGGYTF	TGTGCCAGCAGTTACGGGGGGGGCTACACCTTC
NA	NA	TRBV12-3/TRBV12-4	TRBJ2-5	CASSSLAGETQYF	TGTGCCAGCAGTTCACTAGCTGGGGAGACCCAGTACTTC
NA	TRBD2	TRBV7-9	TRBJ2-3	CASIPPRTSVSSDTQYF	TGTGCCAGCATCCCTCCCCGGACTAGCGTCTCTTCAGATACGCAGTATTTT
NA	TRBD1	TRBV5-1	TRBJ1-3	CASSLARGPIPGNTIYF	TGCGCCAGCAGCTTGGCCAGGGGGCCTATTCCTGGAAACACCATATATTTT
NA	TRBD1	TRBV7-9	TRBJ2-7	CASSWQGAGYEQYF	TGTGCCAGCAGTTGGCAGGGGGCCGGCTACGAGCAGTACTTC
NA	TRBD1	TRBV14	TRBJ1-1	CASSQDYYRGRSEAFF	TGTGCCAGCAGCCAAGATTACTACAGGGGACGCAGTGAAGCTTTCTTT
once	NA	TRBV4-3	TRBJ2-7	CASSQDNRVFYEQYF	TGCGCCAGCAGCCAAGATAACAGGGTGTTCTACGAGCAGTACTTC
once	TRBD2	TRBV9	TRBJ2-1	CASSATGGVGGNEQFF	TGTGCCAGCAGCGCTACGGGAGGGGTTGGTGGCAATGAGCAGTTCTTC
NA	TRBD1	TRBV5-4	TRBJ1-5	CASSTRDSAADQPQHF	TGTGCCAGCAGCACCCGGGACAGCGCCGCCGATCAGCCCCAGCATTTT
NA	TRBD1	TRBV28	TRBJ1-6	CASSLFRDRGRDVF	TGTGCCAGCAGTTTATTTAGGGACAGGGGGCGAGATGTTTTT
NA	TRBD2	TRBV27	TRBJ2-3	CASSLLLAGGPDTQYF	TGTGCCAGCAGTTTATTATTAGCGGGAGGGCCAGATACGCAGTATTTT
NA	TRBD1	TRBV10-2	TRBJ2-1	CASSGGQGIYNEQFF	TGCGCCAGCAGTGGGGGACAGGGCATATACAATGAGCAGTTCTTC
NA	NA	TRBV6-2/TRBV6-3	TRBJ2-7	CASSYSTSEPGQHYYEQYF	TGTGCCAGCAGTTATTCGACGTCTGAACCGGGTCAACATTACTACGAGCAGTACTTC
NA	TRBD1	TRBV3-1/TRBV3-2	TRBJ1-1	CASSQGRGGTGGSGAFF	TGTGCCAGCAGCCAAGGTCGCGGAGGGACAGGGGGCTCAGGGGCTTTCTTT
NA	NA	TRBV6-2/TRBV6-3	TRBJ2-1	CASSYALGGRSPFF	TGTGCCAGCAGCTATGCCCTTGGAGGGAGATCCCCGTTCTTC
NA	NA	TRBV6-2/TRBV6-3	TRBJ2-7	CASSYRGDEQYF	TGTGCCAGCAGTTACAGGGGTGACGAGCAGTACTTC
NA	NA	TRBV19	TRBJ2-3	CASSTLLGGETDTQYF	TGTGCCAGTAGTACCCTCCTAGGGGGGGAGACAGATACGCAGTATTTT
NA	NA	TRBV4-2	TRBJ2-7	CASSQDLAAVYEQYF	TGTGCCAGCAGCCAAGATCTCGCGGCCGTCTACGAGCAGTACTTC